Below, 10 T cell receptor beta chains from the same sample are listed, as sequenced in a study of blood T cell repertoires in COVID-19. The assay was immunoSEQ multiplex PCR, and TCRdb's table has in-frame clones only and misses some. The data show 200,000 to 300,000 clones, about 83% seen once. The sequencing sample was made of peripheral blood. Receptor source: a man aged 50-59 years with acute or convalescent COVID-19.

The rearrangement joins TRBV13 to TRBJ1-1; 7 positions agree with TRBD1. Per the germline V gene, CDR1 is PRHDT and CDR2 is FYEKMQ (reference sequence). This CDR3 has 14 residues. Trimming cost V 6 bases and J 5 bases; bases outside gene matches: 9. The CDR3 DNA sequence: TGTGCCAGCAGTTCTCGGAGACAGGGTACTGAAGCTTTCTTT. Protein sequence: CASSSRRQGTEAFF. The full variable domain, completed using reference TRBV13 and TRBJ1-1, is AAGVIQSPRHLIKEKRETATLKCYPIPRHDTVYWYQQGPGQDPQFLISFYEKMQSDKGSIPDRFSAQQFSDYHSELNMSSLELGDSALYFCASSSRRQGTEAFFGQGTRLTVV.

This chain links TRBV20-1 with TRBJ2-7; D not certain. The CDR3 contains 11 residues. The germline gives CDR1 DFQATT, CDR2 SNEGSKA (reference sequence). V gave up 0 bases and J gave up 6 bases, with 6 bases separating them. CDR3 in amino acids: CSARDFVEQYF. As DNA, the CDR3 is TGCAGTGCTAGAGATTTCGTCGAGCAGTACTTC.

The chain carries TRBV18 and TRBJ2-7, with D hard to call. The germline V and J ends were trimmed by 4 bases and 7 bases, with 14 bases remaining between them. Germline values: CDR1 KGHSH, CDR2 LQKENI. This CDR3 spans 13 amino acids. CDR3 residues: CASSLEKPEEQYF. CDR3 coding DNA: TGTGCCAGCTCACTGGAGAAACCAGAAGAGCAGTACTTC.

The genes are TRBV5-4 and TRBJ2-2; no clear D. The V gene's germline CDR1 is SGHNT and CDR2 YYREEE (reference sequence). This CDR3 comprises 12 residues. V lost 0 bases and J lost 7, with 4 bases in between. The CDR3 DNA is TGTGCCAGCAGCTTGGCCCGCGGGGAGCTGTTTTTT. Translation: CASSLARGELFF.

The CDR3 is CASSRTSGGLYNEQFF. The CDR3 DNA sequence: TGTGCCAGCAGCCGGACTAGCGGGGGGCTTTACAATGAGCAGTTCTTC. The chain uses TRBV6-4 and TRBJ2-1; TRBD2 matches 14 bases. J lost 4 bases, V lost 6 bases, and 5 bases had no gene match. The CDR3 is made up of 16 amino acids. Germline V gives CDR1 MRHNA, CDR2 SNTAGT.

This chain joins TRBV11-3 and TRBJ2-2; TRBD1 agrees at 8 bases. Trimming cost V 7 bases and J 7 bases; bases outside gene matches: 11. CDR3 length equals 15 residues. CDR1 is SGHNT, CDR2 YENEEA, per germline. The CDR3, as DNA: TGTGCCAGCAAAGGACAGGGTGGGGTCGGCGGGGAGCTGTTTTTT. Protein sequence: CASKGQGGVGGELFF.

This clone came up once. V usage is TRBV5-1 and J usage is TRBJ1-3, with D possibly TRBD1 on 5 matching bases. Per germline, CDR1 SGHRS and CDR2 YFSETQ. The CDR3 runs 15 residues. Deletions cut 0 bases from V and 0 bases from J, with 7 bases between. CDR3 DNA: TGCGCCAGCAGCTTGGGGGGCGCCTCTGGAAACACCATATATTTT. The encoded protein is CASSLGGASGNTIYF.

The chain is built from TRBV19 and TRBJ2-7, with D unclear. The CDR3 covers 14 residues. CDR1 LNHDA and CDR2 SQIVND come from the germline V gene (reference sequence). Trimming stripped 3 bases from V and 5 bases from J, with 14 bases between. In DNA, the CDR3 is TGTGCCAGTAGTATTCTGTCAGGCTTCCACGAGCAGTACTTC. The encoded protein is CASSILSGFHEQYF.

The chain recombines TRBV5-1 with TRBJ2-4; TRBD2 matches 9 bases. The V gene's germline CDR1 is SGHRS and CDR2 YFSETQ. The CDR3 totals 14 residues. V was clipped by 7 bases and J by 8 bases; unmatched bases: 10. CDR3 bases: TGCGCCAGCCCCTCTAGCGGGGAGGGGTACATTCAGTACTTC. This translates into CASPSSGEGYIQYF. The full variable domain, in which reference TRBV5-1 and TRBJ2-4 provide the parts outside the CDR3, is KAGVTQTPRYLIKTRGQQVTLSCSPISGHRSVSWYQQTPGQGLQFLFEYFSETQRNKGNFPGRFSGRQFSNSRSEMNVSTLELGDSALYLCASPSSGEGYIQYFGAGTRLSVL.

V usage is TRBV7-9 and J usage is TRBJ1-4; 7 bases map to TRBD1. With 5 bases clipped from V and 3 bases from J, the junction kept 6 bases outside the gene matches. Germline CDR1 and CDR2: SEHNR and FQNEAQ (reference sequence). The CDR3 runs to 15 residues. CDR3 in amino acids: CASSRTGQPNEKLFF. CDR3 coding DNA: TGTGCCAGCAGCCGGACGGGACAGCCTAATGAAAAACTGTTTTTT.